These 2 T cell receptor beta chains share one sample of origin, sequenced in a study of blood T cell repertoires in COVID-19. The table came from immunoSEQ multiplex PCR; TCRdb's copy has only in-frame clones and leaves some out. The repertoire has about 480,000 clones, approximately 88% of them found once; the top ten carry 1.5% to 2%. The sequenced material came from PBMCs or T cells enriched from blood (not recorded which). Receptors were obtained from a woman in her thirties or forties who had recovered from COVID-19.

This sequence joins TRBV14 and TRBJ1-1, with 8 bases matching TRBD1. J gave up 2 bases and V 2 bases, and 4 bases lay outside the gene matches. From germline, CDR1 is SGHDN and CDR2 FVKESK. This CDR3 has 15 residues. The CDR3 bases are TGTGCCAGCAGCCAACAGGGGGCTGTTAACACTGAAGCTTTCTTT. Translated: CASSQQGAVNTEAFF.

CDR3 protein: CASSERGGRGTEAFF. The CDR3 DNA reads as TGTGCCAGCAGTGAAAGGGGGGGGCGAGGCACTGAAGCTTTCTTT. The chain employs TRBV2 and TRBJ1-1, with a weak D call TRBD1 (6 bases). The V gene's germline CDR1 is SNHLY and CDR2 FYNNEI. V was clipped by 2 bases and J by 4 bases, with 14 bases between them. This CDR3 contains 15 residues.